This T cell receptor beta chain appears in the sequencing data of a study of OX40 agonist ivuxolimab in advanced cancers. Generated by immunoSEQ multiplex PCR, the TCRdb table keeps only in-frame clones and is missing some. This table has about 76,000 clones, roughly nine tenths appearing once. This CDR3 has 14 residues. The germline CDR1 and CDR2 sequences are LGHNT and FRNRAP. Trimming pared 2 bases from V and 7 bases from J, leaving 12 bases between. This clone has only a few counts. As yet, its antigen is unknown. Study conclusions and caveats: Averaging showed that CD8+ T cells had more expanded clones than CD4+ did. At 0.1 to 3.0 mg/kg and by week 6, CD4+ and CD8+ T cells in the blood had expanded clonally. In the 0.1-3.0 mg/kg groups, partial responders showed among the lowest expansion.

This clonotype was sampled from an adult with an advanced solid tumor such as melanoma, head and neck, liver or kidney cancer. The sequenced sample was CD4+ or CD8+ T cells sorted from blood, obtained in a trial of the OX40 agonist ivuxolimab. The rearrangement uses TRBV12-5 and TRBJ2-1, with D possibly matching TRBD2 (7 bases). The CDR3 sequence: CASGLRGAGNEQFF. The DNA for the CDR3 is TGTGCTAGTGGTTTGCGGGGGGCCGGGAATGAGCAGTTCTTC.